This T cell receptor beta chain was sequenced during a study of chemoradiotherapy in HPV16-positive cancers (dated 2022 in TCRdb). Study-wide context: Candidate HPV-specific T-cell clones and common TCR motifs were defined through functional T-cell assays on cells from a couple of HPV16-positive patients. The study asked whether T-cell immunity to the HPV oncoproteins E6 and E7 changes during chemoradiotherapy and whether this immunity affects survival. Next, the candidate HPV-specific TCRs and motifs were followed in TCR repertoires from approximately 87 patients with HPV-related cancers. Findings and caveats that apply to the study as a whole: Expansion of candidate HPV-specific clones and E7-related TCR motifs was observed in the tumor microenvironment during treatment, whereas no such expansion was observed for non-HPV-specific T cells. The functional definition of HPV-specific T cells came from only a couple of HPV16-positive patients, and the survival association was reported for HPV16-positive patients. Among HPV16-positive patients, expansion of HPV-responsive T cells during chemoradiotherapy was associated with better recurrence-free survival.

The receptor library was made with the immunoSEQ multiplex PCR assay. The immuneACCESS repertoire file appears here via TCRdb, limited to in-frame rearrangements. These files lack a portion of the clones; in checked studies, under half of the deficit traces to unresolved V genes, and the cause of the others is not known. Across this sample there are several thousand clones, with 60% to 80% seen only once. 3.6% of the sample belongs to the ten largest clones. The CDR3 contains 15 residues, cysteine and phenylalanine counted. Only CDR3 DNA remains: 45 bases, in frame from the first base. The germline V gene (reference sequence) provides CDR1 SEHNR and CDR2 FQNEAQ. About this clone: It lacks a known antigen. One junction end does not reproduce the germline sequence, and a read error may be involved.

Repertoires were sampled repeatedly over the course of chemoradiotherapy, so clonal expansion could be followed in the tumor microenvironment. The sample was taken from a patient who underwent chemoradiotherapy. This clonotype was sampled from a human donor with HPV-associated anogenital cancer. This chain joins TRBV7-9 to TRBJ2-7; 13 bases in between match TRBD2. The CDR3 loop reads CASSLAGTSGTTGNF. The nucleotide sequence reads as follows: TGTGCCAGCAGCTTAGCAGGGACTAGCGGGACCACCGGGAACTTC.